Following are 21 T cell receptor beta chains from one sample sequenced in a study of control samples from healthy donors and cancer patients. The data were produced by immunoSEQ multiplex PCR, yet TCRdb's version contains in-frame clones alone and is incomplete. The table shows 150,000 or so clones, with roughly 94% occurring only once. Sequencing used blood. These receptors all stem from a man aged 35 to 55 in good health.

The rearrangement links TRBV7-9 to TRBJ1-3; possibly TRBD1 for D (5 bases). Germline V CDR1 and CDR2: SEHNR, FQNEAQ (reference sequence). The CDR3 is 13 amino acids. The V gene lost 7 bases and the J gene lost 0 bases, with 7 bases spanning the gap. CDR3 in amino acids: CASKGFSGNTIYF. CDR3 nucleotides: TGTGCCAGCAAGGGGTTCTCTGGAAACACCATATATTTT.

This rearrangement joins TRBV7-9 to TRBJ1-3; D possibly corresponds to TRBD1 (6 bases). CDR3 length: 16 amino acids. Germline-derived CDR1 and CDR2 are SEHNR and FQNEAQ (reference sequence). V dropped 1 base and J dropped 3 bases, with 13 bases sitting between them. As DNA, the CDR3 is TGTGCCAGCAGCTTAGTAGCCGGGGGCAGTGGAAACACCATATATTTT. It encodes CASSLVAGGSGNTIYF.

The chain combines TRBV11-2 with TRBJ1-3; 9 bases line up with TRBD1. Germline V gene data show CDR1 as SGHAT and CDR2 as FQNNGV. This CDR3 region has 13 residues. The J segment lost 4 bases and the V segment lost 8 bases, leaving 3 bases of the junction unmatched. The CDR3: CASATGGGNTIYF. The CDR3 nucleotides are TGTGCCAGCGCTACAGGGGGCGGAAACACCATATATTTT.

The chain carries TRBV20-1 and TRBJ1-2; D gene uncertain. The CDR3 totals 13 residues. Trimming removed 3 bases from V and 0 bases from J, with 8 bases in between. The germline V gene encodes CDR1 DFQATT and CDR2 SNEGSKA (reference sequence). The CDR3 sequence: CSASTGTNYGYTF. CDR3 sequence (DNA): TGCAGTGCTAGTACTGGTACTAACTATGGCTACACCTTC.

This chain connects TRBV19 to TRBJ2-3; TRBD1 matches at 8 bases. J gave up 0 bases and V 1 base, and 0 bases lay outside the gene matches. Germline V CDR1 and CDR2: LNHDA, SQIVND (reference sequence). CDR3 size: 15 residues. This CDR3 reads CASSIGTGSTDTQYF. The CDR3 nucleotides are TGTGCCAGTAGTATAGGGACAGGGAGCACAGATACGCAGTATTTT.

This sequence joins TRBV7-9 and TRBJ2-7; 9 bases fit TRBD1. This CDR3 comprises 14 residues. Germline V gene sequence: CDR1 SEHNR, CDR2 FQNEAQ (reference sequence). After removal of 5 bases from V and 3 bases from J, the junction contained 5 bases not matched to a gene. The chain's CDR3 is CASSVTGGSYEQYF. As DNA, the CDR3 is TGTGCCAGCAGCGTAACAGGGGGCAGCTACGAGCAGTACTTC.

CDR3 nucleotide sequence: TGTGCCAGCAGCTTGGTGCCGGGGGGAAGCTCCTACAATGAGCAGTTCTTC. Its protein is CASSLVPGGSSYNEQFF. The J gene is TRBJ2-1, the V gene TRBV5-6; 7 positions match TRBD2. V was clipped by 0 bases and J by 0 bases; unmatched bases: 6. This CDR3 comprises 17 residues. The germline V gene encodes CDR1 SGHDT and CDR2 YYEEEE.

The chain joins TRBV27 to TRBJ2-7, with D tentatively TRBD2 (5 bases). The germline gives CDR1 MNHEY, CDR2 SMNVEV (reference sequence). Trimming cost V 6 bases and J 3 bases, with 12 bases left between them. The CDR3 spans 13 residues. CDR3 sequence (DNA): TGTGCCAGCAGGTCGGACTTTAACTACGAGCAGTACTTC. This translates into CASRSDFNYEQYF.

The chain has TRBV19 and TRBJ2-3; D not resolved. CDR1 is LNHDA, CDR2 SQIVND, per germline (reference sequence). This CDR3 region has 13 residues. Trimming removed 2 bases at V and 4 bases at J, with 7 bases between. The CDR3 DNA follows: TGTGCCAGTAGTATACGGGCCCCAGATACGCAGTATTTT. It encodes CASSIRAPDTQYF. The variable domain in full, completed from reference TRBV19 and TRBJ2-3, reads DGGITQSPKYLFRKEGQNVTLSCEQNLNHDAMYWYRQDPGQGLRLIYYSQIVNDFQKGDIAEGYSVSREKKESFPLTVTSAQKNPTAFYLCASSIRAPDTQYFGPGTRLTVL.

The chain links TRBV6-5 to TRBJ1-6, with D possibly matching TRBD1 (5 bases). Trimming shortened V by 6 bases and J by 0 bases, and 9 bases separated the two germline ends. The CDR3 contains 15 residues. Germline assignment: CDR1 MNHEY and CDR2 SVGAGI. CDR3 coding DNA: TGTGCCAGCAGCCGACAGAGCTCCTATAATTCACCCCTCCACTTT. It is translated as CASSRQSSYNSPLHF.

CDR3 sequence reads: CASSFPGTGGSNYGYTF. In DNA form, the CDR3 reads TGTGCCAGCAGCTTCCCGGGGACAGGGGGCTCGAACTATGGCTACACCTTC. The V and J genes are TRBV7-9 and TRBJ1-2; 12 bases are shared with TRBD1. CDR3 length equals 17 residues. V gave up 3 bases and J gave up 2 bases; unmatched junction bases: 7. CDR1 and CDR2 (germline): SEHNR, FQNEAQ (reference sequence). Looking up the rest from reference TRBV7-9 and TRBJ1-2 gives the full variable domain: DTGVSQNPRHKITKRGQNVTFRCDPISEHNRLYWYRQTLGQGPEFLTYFQNEAQLEKSRLLSDRFSAERPKGSFSTLEIQRTEQGDSAMYLCASSFPGTGGSNYGYTFGSGTRLTVV.

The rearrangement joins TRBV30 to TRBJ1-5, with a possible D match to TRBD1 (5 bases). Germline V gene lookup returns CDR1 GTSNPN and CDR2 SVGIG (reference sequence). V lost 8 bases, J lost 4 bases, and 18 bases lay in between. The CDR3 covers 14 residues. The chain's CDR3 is CAGSEGLSNQPQHF. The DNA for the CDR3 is TGTGCCGGGTCGGAGGGACTCTCGAATCAGCCCCAGCATTTT. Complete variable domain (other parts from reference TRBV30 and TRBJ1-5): SQTIHQWPATLVQPVGSPLSLECTVEGTSNPNLYWYRQAAGRGLQLLFYSVGIGQISSEVPQNLSASRPQDRQFILSSKKLLLSDSGFYLCAGSEGLSNQPQHFGDGTRLSIL.

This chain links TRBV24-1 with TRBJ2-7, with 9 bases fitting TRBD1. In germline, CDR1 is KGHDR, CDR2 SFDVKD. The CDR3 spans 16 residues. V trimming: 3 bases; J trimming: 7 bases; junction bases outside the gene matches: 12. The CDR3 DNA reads TGTGCCACCAGTGATAACGGACAGGGGATTTGGGGGGAGCAGTACTTC. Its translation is CATSDNGQGIWGEQYF.

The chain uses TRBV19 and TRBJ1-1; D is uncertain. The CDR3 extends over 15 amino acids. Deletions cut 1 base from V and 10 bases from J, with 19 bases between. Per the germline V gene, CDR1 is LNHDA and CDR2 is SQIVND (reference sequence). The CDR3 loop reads CASSIVGTGSLGAFF. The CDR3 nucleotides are TGTGCCAGTAGTATAGTGGGAACGGGCAGCCTGGGAGCTTTCTTT.

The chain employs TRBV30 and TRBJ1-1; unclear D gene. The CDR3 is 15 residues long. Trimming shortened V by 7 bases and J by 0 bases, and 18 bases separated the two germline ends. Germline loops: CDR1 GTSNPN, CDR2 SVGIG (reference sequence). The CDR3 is CASTSRWQVNTEAFF. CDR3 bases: TGTGCCTCTACAAGCCGGTGGCAGGTGAACACTGAAGCTTTCTTT.

CDR3 sequence: CASSHNGYMAGELFF. The CDR3 DNA reads as TGTGCCAGTAGCCACAATGGGTATATGGCCGGGGAGCTGTTTTTT. The J gene is TRBJ2-2, the V gene TRBV19; D is uncertain. V was trimmed by 6 bases and J by 6 bases, leaving 17 bases between them. The CDR3 has 15 amino acids. Germline V CDR1 and CDR2: LNHDA, SQIVND (reference sequence).

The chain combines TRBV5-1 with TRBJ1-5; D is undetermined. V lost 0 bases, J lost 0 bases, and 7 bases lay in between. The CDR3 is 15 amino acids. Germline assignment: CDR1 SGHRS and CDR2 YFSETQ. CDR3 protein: CASSLAGNSNQPQHF. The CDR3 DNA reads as TGCGCCAGCAGCTTGGCCGGGAATAGCAATCAGCCCCAGCATTTT.

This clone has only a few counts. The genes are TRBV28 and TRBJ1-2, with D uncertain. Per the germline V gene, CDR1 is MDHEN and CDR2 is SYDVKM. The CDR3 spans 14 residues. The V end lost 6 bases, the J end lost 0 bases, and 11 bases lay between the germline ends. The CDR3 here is CASRQYPSNYGYTF. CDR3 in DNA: TGTGCCAGCAGGCAGTACCCCTCTAACTATGGCTACACCTTC.

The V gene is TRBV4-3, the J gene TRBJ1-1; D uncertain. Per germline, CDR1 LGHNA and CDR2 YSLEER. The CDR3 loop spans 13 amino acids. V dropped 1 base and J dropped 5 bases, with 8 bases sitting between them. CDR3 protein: CASSQVSGTEAFF. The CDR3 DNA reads TGCGCCAGCAGCCAAGTTTCTGGTACTGAAGCTTTCTTT.

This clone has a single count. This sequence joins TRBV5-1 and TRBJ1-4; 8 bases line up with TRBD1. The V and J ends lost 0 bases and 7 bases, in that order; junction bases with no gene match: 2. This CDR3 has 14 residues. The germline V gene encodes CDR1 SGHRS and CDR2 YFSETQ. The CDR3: CASSLDRGAEKLFF. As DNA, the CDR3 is TGCGCCAGCAGCTTGGACAGGGGGGCTGAAAAACTGTTTTTT.

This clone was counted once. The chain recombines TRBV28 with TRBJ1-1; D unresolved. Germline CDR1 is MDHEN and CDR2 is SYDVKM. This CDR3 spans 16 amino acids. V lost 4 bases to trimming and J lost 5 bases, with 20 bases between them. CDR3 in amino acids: CASSSPDHPTGTEAFF. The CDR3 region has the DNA TGTGCCAGCAGTTCCCCAGACCATCCAACGGGTACTGAAGCTTTCTTT. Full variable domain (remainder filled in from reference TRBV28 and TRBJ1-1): DVKVTQSSRYLVKRTGEKVFLECVQDMDHENMFWYRQDPGLGLRLIYFSYDVKMKEKGDIPEGYSVSREKKERFSLILESASTNQTSMYLCASSSPDHPTGTEAFFGQGTRLTVV.